The rows below give T cell receptor beta chains drawn from one sample of a study of post-analysis software for immune sequencing data. TCRdb ran MiXCR on the PCR reads and lists one entry per CDR3 protein. The table has about 160,000 distinct CDR3 sequences, under 40% seen once. This specimen consisted of blood, obtained after autologous hematopoietic stem cell transplantation. These receptors all stem from a girl aged 10 to 17 with multiple sclerosis. CDR3s include the opening cysteine and the closing phenylalanine or tryptophan. The order of the fields is clone size, J gene, V gene, D gene, CDR3 protein, CDR3 DNA. D genes are given only for firm matches. Size values are once, few and many counts, or a class for expanded clones, and some rows have none.

clone size: -; J gene: TRBJ2-3; V gene: TRBV6-5; D gene: -; CDR3 protein: CAGSLQRVPSPDTQYF; CDR3 DNA: TGTGCCGGCAGTCTCCAGCGGGTCCCCTCCCCAGATACGCAGTATTTT
clone size: -; J gene: TRBJ2-7; V gene: TRBV7-9; D gene: TRBD2; CDR3 protein: CASSLPEAASGSVHEQYF; CDR3 DNA: TGTGCCAGCAGCTTACCGGAGGCAGCTAGCGGGAGCGTCCACGAGCAGTACTTC
clone size: few; J gene: TRBJ2-3; V gene: TRBV12-5; D gene: TRBD2; CDR3 protein: CASGLGLAGVVDTQYF; CDR3 DNA: TGTGCTAGTGGTTTGGGACTAGCGGGAGTGGTAGATACGCAGTATTTT
clone size: once; J gene: TRBJ2-5; V gene: TRBV4-1; D gene: TRBD1; CDR3 protein: CASSTTGDQETQYF; CDR3 DNA: TGCGCCAGCAGCACGACAGGGGATCAAGAGACCCAGTACTTC
clone size: few; J gene: TRBJ1-2; V gene: TRBV28; D gene: -; CDR3 protein: CASSSPRKANYGYTF; CDR3 DNA: TGTGCCAGCAGTTCCCCGAGGAAAGCTAACTATGGCTACACCTTC
clone size: few; J gene: TRBJ1-1; V gene: TRBV6-5; D gene: TRBD1; CDR3 protein: CASSFRQGKAFF; CDR3 DNA: TGTGCCAGCAGTTTTCGACAGGGTAAGGCTTTCTTT
clone size: -; J gene: TRBJ2-7; V gene: TRBV7-8; D gene: TRBD2; CDR3 protein: CASSLVVTGLAGVFNEQYF; CDR3 DNA: TGTGCCAGCAGCTTAGTCGTTACGGGACTAGCGGGAGTATTCAACGAGCAGTACTTC
clone size: -; J gene: TRBJ2-2; V gene: TRBV7-3; D gene: TRBD2; CDR3 protein: CASSWRSGTTGELFF; CDR3 DNA: TGTGCCAGCAGCTGGCGCAGCGGGACCACCGGGGAGCTGTTTTTT
clone size: few; J gene: TRBJ2-1; V gene: TRBV10-3; D gene: TRBD2; CDR3 protein: CASNNLAESYNEQFF; CDR3 DNA: TGTGCCTCTAACAATCTAGCGGAGTCCTACAATGAGCAGTTCTTC
clone size: -; J gene: TRBJ1-2; V gene: TRBV28; D gene: TRBD1; CDR3 protein: CASSSTGQQIYGYTF; CDR3 DNA: TGTGCCAGCAGTTCTACGGGACAGCAGATATATGGCTACACCTTC
clone size: many; J gene: TRBJ2-5; V gene: TRBV29-1; D gene: TRBD2; CDR3 protein: CSVEGGAGFEETQYF; CDR3 DNA: TGCAGCGTTGAGGGAGGGGCAGGGTTCGAAGAGACCCAGTACTTC
clone size: -; J gene: TRBJ2-7; V gene: TRBV9; D gene: -; CDR3 protein: CASSAGLYNNEQYF; CDR3 DNA: TGTGCCAGCAGCGCGGGACTTTATAACAATGAGCAGTACTTC
clone size: -; J gene: TRBJ2-1; V gene: TRBV20-1; D gene: TRBD2; CDR3 protein: CSAFPPGLAGGAYNEQFF; CDR3 DNA: TGCAGTGCCTTCCCCCCGGGACTAGCGGGAGGGGCCTACAATGAGCAGTTCTTC
clone size: -; J gene: TRBJ1-1; V gene: TRBV6-5; D gene: -; CDR3 protein: CASSYSGIQNTEAFF; CDR3 DNA: TGTGCCAGCAGTTACTCGGGCATACAGAACACTGAAGCTTTCTTT
clone size: -; J gene: TRBJ1-2; V gene: TRBV30; D gene: -; CDR3 protein: CAWKQGESYTF; CDR3 DNA: TGTGCCTGGAAGCAAGGGGAGAGCTACACCTTC
clone size: -; J gene: TRBJ2-5; V gene: TRBV7-8; D gene: TRBD2; CDR3 protein: CAGSFSASGRAETQYF; CDR3 DNA: TGTGCCGGCAGCTTTTCCGCTAGCGGGAGGGCTGAGACCCAGTACTTC
clone size: -; J gene: TRBJ2-3; V gene: TRBV7-9; D gene: -; CDR3 protein: CASSRVSDTQYF; CDR3 DNA: TGTGCCAGCAGCCGAGTTTCAGATACGCAGTATTTT
clone size: -; J gene: TRBJ2-5; V gene: TRBV7-8; D gene: TRBD2; CDR3 protein: CASSLVASGRETQYF; CDR3 DNA: TGTGCCAGCAGCTTAGTCGCTAGCGGGAGGGAGACCCAGTACTTC
clone size: -; J gene: TRBJ1-2; V gene: TRBV21-1; D gene: -; CDR3 protein: CASRGPRRRVYGYTF; CDR3 DNA: TGTGCCAGCAGGGGACCACGGCGGAGGGTCTACGGCTACACCTTC
clone size: many; J gene: TRBJ2-3; V gene: TRBV7-2; D gene: TRBD2; CDR3 protein: CASSLYRTSGTRTDTQYF; CDR3 DNA: TGTGCCAGCAGCCTTTATCGGACTAGCGGGACCCGCACAGATACGCAGTATTTT
clone size: -; J gene: TRBJ2-1; V gene: TRBV29-1; D gene: -; CDR3 protein: CSVDPGGSYNEQFF; CDR3 DNA: TGCAGCGTTGACCCCGGGGGCTCCTACAATGAGCAGTTCTTC
clone size: once; J gene: TRBJ1-5; V gene: TRBV27; D gene: TRBD1; CDR3 protein: CASRIQGANNEPQHF; CDR3 DNA: TGTGCCAGCAGGATACAGGGGGCGAATAATGAGCCCCAGCATTTT
clone size: once; J gene: TRBJ1-1; V gene: TRBV20-1; D gene: -; CDR3 protein: CSADDQWDTEAFF; CDR3 DNA: TGCAGTGCAGATGATCAATGGGACACTGAAGCTTTCTTT
clone size: -; J gene: TRBJ1-2; V gene: TRBV29-1; D gene: -; CDR3 protein: CSVVVGSCGYTF; CDR3 DNA: TGCAGCGTTGTAGTCGGGAGCTGTGGCTACACCTTC
clone size: few; J gene: TRBJ2-7; V gene: TRBV12-3/TRBV12-4; D gene: -; CDR3 protein: CASSLRGDGSSYEQYF; CDR3 DNA: TGTGCCAGCAGTTTAAGGGGGGACGGAAGCTCCTACGAGCAGTACTTC
clone size: few; J gene: TRBJ2-1; V gene: TRBV5-1; D gene: -; CDR3 protein: CASSSSTQGNEQFF; CDR3 DNA: TGCGCCAGCAGCTCCAGTACACAGGGAAATGAGCAGTTCTTC
clone size: -; J gene: TRBJ2-1; V gene: TRBV7-2; D gene: TRBD1; CDR3 protein: CASSSPQGAEYNEQFF; CDR3 DNA: TGTGCCAGCAGCTCGCCACAGGGGGCTGAGTACAATGAGCAGTTCTTC
clone size: -; J gene: TRBJ2-1; V gene: TRBV20-1; D gene: TRBD2; CDR3 protein: CSARDGLGLAGNEQFF; CDR3 DNA: TGCAGTGCTAGAGACGGACTGGGACTAGCGGGAAATGAGCAGTTCTTC
clone size: once; J gene: TRBJ2-3; V gene: TRBV6-5; D gene: -; CDR3 protein: CASSYPGQNTDTQYF; CDR3 DNA: TGTGCCAGCAGTTACCCGGGACAAAACACAGATACGCAGTATTTT
clone size: -; J gene: TRBJ2-1; V gene: TRBV28; D gene: TRBD2; CDR3 protein: CASSFPTSGGVNEQFF; CDR3 DNA: TGTGCCAGCAGTTTCCCGACTAGCGGGGGAGTTAATGAGCAGTTCTTC
clone size: -; J gene: TRBJ2-1; V gene: TRBV20-1; D gene: TRBD2; CDR3 protein: CSARDLVGAGGRMDEQFF; CDR3 DNA: TGCAGTGCTAGAGATCTCGTCGGAGCGGGAGGGCGTATGGATGAGCAGTTCTTC
clone size: -; J gene: TRBJ2-5; V gene: TRBV28; D gene: -; CDR3 protein: CASSLLQILETQYF; CDR3 DNA: TGTGCCAGCAGTTTACTGCAGATTCTCGAGACCCAGTACTTC
clone size: few; J gene: TRBJ2-5; V gene: TRBV5-1; D gene: -; CDR3 protein: CASSPAGAEETQYF; CDR3 DNA: TGCGCCAGCAGCCCGGCGGGGGCCGAAGAGACCCAGTACTTC
clone size: -; J gene: TRBJ2-3; V gene: TRBV20-1; D gene: -; CDR3 protein: CSARRDSTDTQYF; CDR3 DNA: TGCAGTGCTAGACGGGACTCTACAGATACGCAGTATTTT
clone size: -; J gene: TRBJ2-7; V gene: TRBV5-4; D gene: TRBD2; CDR3 protein: CASSGGLAGASHEQYF; CDR3 DNA: TGTGCCAGCAGCGGGGGACTAGCGGGCGCCTCCCACGAGCAGTACTTC
clone size: -; J gene: TRBJ1-2; V gene: TRBV10-3; D gene: TRBD1; CDR3 protein: CAVGRRGQDYGYTF; CDR3 DNA: TGTGCCGTCGGACGGAGGGGGCAAGACTATGGCTACACCTTC
clone size: -; J gene: TRBJ2-5; V gene: TRBV25-1; D gene: TRBD1; CDR3 protein: CASSTRTGGVETQYF; CDR3 DNA: TGTGCCAGCAGTACACGGACAGGGGGGGTGGAGACCCAGTACTTC
clone size: many; J gene: TRBJ2-1; V gene: TRBV9; D gene: -; CDR3 protein: CASSVELGAEQFF; CDR3 DNA: TGTGCCAGCAGCGTAGAGTTGGGCGCGGAGCAGTTCTTC
clone size: -; J gene: TRBJ2-3; V gene: TRBV7-9; D gene: TRBD2; CDR3 protein: CASSPGGTSGAGDTQYF; CDR3 DNA: TGTGCCAGCAGCCCAGGTGGGACTAGCGGCGCCGGAGATACGCAGTATTTT
clone size: many; J gene: TRBJ2-5; V gene: TRBV29-1; D gene: -; CDR3 protein: CSVAWQPRETQYF; CDR3 DNA: TGCAGCGTTGCATGGCAGCCTCGGGAGACCCAGTACTTC